This TCR beta chain emerged from a study of shared clonotypes between healthy human individuals. This clone was seen a few times. The repertoire was sequenced with immunoSEQ multiplex PCR; TCRdb's copy has only in-frame clones and lacks some. Found here are about 510,000 clones, over 75% of them singletons; the top ten hold under 15%. CDR1 SGHAT and CDR2 FQNNGV come from the germline V gene. Trimming left V 2 bases short and J 7 bases short, with 9 bases between. There are 13 residues in the CDR3. The V gene is TRBV11-2, the J gene TRBJ2-1; no clear D. This TCR was sampled from a woman aged 40-49 years in good health. Some clones in this sample may be carry-over from other donors' samples. The specimen was PBMCs. This CDR3 is CASSLTLRNEQFF. The CDR3 nucleotides read TGTGCCAGCAGCTTAACCCTGCGGAATGAGCAGTTCTTC.